Given below is one T cell receptor beta chain in context. This specimen belongs to a study of T cell responses to AZD1222 COVID-19 vaccine. Study as a whole: Pooled in the analysis were second doses at about 4 or about 12 weeks.

Assay: immunoSEQ multiplex PCR; the TCRdb copy retains only in-frame clones and omits some. This table has roughly 120,000 clones, 85% to 90% appearing once. The length of the CDR3 is 13 residues. V lost 3 bases to trimming and J lost 2 bases, with 6 bases between them. Germline V gives CDR1 SGHTA, CDR2 FQGNSA. This specimen consisted of peripheral blood, obtained on day 0 of AZD1222 vaccination. The receptor was isolated from an adult in good health. The rearrangement joins TRBV7-2 to TRBJ2-3, with a possible D match to TRBD2 (5 bases). The CDR3 DNA reads as TGTGCCAGCAGCTTTGACTACACAGATACGCAGTATTTT. Translated: CASSFDYTDTQYF.